The clone carrying this T cell receptor (beta chain) was detected ten times or more. Its antigen remains unidentified. A single record per CDR3 protein comes from TCRdb applying MiXCR to the 5' RACE reads. There are fewer than 20,000 distinct CDR3 sequences in the sample; approximately 6.5% occur only once, and 20% to 25% lies in the top ten. The data derive from a study of spatial heterogeneity in lung cancer. The overall study: Beta-chain sequences were consistently detected more often than alpha-chain sequences. Study results and limitations: Counts that tracked tumor mutation counts were those of expanded intratumoral alpha and beta TCRs.

The time point was: sample taken at primary tumor resection. The ends were cut back, 3 bases at V and 2 bases at J, with 16 bases in the middle. Germline V gene data show CDR1 as ENHRY and CDR2 as SYGVKD. The CDR3 contains 16 residues. This TCR came from a female donor with early-stage non-small cell lung cancer. This specimen consisted of lung tumor tissue, obtained at surgery. This chain connects TRBV10-3 to TRBJ2-5; D is perhaps TRBD1 (6 bases). The CDR3 spells CAISDTETGFQETQYF. CDR3 sequence (DNA): TGTGCCATCAGTGATACCGAAACAGGGTTTCAAGAGACCCAGTACTTC.